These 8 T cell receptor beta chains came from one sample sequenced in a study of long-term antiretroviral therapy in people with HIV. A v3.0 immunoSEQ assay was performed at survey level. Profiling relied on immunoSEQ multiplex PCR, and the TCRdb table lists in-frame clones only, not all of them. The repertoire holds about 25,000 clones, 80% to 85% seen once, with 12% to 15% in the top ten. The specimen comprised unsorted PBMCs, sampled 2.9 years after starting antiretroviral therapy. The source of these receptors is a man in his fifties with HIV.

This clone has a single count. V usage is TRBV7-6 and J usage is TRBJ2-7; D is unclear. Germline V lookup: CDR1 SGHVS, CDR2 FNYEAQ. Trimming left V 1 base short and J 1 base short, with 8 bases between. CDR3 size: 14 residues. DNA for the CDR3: TGTGCCAGCAGCTTAGGTACAGTTTCCTACGAGCAGTACTTC. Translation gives CASSLGTVSYEQYF.

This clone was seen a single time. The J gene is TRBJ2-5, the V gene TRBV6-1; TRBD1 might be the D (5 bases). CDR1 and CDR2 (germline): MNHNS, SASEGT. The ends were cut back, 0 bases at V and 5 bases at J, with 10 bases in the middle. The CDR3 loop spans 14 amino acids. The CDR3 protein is CASSEAAAGETQYF. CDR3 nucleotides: TGTGCCAGCAGTGAAGCGGCGGCAGGGGAGACCCAGTACTTC.

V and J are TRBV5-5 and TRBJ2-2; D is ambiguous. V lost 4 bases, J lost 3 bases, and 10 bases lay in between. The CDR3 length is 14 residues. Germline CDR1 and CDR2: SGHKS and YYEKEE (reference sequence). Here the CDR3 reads CASSVEIYTGELFF. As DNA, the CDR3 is TGTGCCAGCAGCGTAGAAATTTACACCGGGGAGCTGTTTTTT.

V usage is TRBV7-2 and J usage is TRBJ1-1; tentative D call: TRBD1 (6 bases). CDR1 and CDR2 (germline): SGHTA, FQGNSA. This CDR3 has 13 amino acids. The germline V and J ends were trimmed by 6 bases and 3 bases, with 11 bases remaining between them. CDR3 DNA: TGTGCCAGCAGAAATACAGGGCACACTGAAGCTTTCTTT. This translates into CASRNTGHTEAFF.

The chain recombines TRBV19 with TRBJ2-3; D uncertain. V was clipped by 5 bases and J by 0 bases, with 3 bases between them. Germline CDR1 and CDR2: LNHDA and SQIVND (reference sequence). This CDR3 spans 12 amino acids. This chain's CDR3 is CASSLSTDTQYF. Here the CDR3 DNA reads TGTGCCAGTAGTCTTAGCACAGATACGCAGTATTTT.

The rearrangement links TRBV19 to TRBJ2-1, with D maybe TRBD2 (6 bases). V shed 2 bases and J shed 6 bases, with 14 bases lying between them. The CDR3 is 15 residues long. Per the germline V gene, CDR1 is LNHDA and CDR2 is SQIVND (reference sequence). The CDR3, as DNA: TGTGCCAGTAGTATAATGCGGCTAGCGAGCAATGAGCAGTTCTTC. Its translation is CASSIMRLASNEQFF.

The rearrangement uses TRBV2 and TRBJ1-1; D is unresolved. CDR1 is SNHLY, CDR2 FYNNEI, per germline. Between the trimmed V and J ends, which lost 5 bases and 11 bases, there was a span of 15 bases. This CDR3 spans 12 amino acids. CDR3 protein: CASSNAWASAFF. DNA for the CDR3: TGTGCCAGCAGTAATGCTTGGGCCTCGGCTTTCTTT.

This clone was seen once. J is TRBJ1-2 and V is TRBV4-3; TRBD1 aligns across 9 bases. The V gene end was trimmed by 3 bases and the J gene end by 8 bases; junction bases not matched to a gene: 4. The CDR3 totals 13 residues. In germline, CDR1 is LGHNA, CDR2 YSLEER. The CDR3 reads CASSHSGTGGYTF. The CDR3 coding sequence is TGCGCCAGCAGCCACTCCGGGACAGGGGGCTACACCTTC.